Below are 12 T cell receptor beta chains sequenced from a single sample in a study of human T cells and chemical hapten exposure. TCRdb reprocessed the RACE reads via MiXCR and lists one record per CDR3 protein. The table shows 75,000 to 95,000 distinct CDR3 sequences, with approximately 10% occurring only once. This sample's time point: patch test 1, 2 weeks after DPC sensitization. Sample treatment: therapeutic diphenylcyclopropenone sensitization with weekly scalp DPC. The sequencing used whole blood, collected in connection with sensitization to the hapten diphenylcyclopropenone (DPC). The receptors come from a woman aged 60 to 75 with alopecia areata. Some clones in this sample may be carry-over from other donors' samples.

J is TRBJ2-5 and V is TRBV29-1; no definite D call. Trimming shortened V by 4 bases and J by 2 bases, and 11 bases separated the two germline ends. CDR3 length: 13 amino acids. CDR1 SQVTM and CDR2 ANQGSEA come from the germline V gene. CDR3 nucleotides: TGCAGCGTTGGGGGTTGGGGTCAAGAGACCCAGTACTTC. Translation gives CSVGGWGQETQYF.

This clonotype was seen many times. The chain uses TRBV6-5 and TRBJ2-7; 9 nucleotides agree with TRBD1. This CDR3 contains 14 residues. V gave up 7 bases and J gave up 5 bases; unmatched junction bases: 9. Germline CDR1 reads MNHEY; CDR2 reads SVGAGI. The CDR3 region has the DNA TGTGCCAGCAAGAGGGGACAGGGAAGCGACGAGCAGTACTTC. Translation gives CASKRGQGSDEQYF.

The CDR3 DNA sequence: TGTGCCTGGGAGTCCGGAGGCAATCAGCCCCAGCATTTT. It encodes CAWESGGNQPQHF. The rearrangement joins TRBV30 to TRBJ1-5; D gene uncertain. The V gene's germline CDR1 is GTSNPN and CDR2 SVGIG (reference sequence). Trimming cost V 5 bases and J 2 bases, with 10 bases left between them. The CDR3 is 13 amino acids.

This sequence joins TRBV25-1 and TRBJ1-3; no definite D call. Looked up from germline, CDR1 is MGHDK and CDR2 is SYGVNS. The V and J ends lost 6 bases and 0 bases respectively, with 9 bases between them. The CDR3 has 14 amino acids. CDR3 region: CASRSDNSGNTIYF. The CDR3 DNA is TGTGCCAGCAGATCAGACAACTCTGGAAACACCATATATTTT.

The sample holds many counts of this clonotype. The chain carries TRBV7-2 and TRBJ1-1; tentatively, D is TRBD1 (6 bases). Germline loops: CDR1 SGHTA, CDR2 FQGNSA. There are 13 residues in the CDR3. The ends were cut back, 5 bases at V and 5 bases at J, with 12 bases in the middle. The CDR3 spells CASSTNRDTEAFF. The CDR3 DNA follows: TGTGCCAGCAGCACCAACAGGGATACTGAAGCTTTCTTT.

The chain links TRBV7-8 to TRBJ2-7; the D gene is possibly TRBD1 (6 bases). This CDR3 contains 19 residues. Between the trimmed V and J ends, which lost 4 bases and 3 bases, there was a span of 28 bases. The germline V gene encodes CDR1 SGHVS and CDR2 FQNEAQ. The CDR3 loop reads CASSYLQGQFRQISYEQYF. Written as DNA, the CDR3 is TGTGCCAGCAGCTACCTACAGGGTCAATTTCGACAAATTAGCTACGAGCAGTACTTC.

There are many counts of this clonotype. The V gene is TRBV20-1, the J gene TRBJ1-1, with TRBD1 matching 7 bases. Germline V gives CDR1 DFQATT, CDR2 SNEGSKA (reference sequence). The CDR3 runs 15 residues. V lost 0 bases and J lost 1; bases outside the gene matches: 5. The CDR3 is CSARDGRGGNTEAFF. CDR3 DNA: TGCAGTGCTAGAGACGGCAGGGGGGGGAACACTGAAGCTTTCTTT.

This sequence joins TRBV6-5 and TRBJ2-5, with unresolved D. From germline, CDR1 is MNHEY and CDR2 SVGAGI. Trimming took off 0 bases at V and 1 base at J, with 9 bases between the two ends. The CDR3 is 15 amino acids. In DNA form, the CDR3 reads TGTGCCAGCAGTTACTCGGACGGGTTCCAAGAGACCCAGTACTTC. It is translated as CASSYSDGFQETQYF.

This clonotype was recorded a few times. The chain joins TRBV29-1 to TRBJ2-6; D is perhaps TRBD2 (6 bases). Germline CDR1 and CDR2: SQVTM and ANQGSEA. This CDR3 has 14 residues. V lost 4 bases to trimming and J lost 4 bases, with 11 bases between them. The CDR3 is CSVGREPGANVLTF. CDR3 bases: TGCAGCGTTGGACGGGAGCCGGGGGCCAACGTCCTGACTTTC.

In this sample, this clonotype turned up a few times. V and J are TRBV5-1 and TRBJ1-1; 7 bases match TRBD1. V gave up 0 bases and J gave up 3 bases; unmatched junction bases: 8. Germline V gives CDR1 SGHRS, CDR2 YFSETQ. The CDR3 runs 16 residues. CDR3 bases: TGCGCCAGCAGCTTGGAAGGGGGCTTATGGGACACTGAAGCTTTCTTT. It specifies CASSLEGGLWDTEAFF.

V and J are TRBV21-1 and TRBJ1-4. TRBV21-1 is an annotated pseudogene. The CDR3 runs to 11 residues. In DNA, the CDR3 is TGTGCCAGCAGCAAAGGACGTGGCCTGTTTTTT. As protein: CASSKGRGLFF.

This clonotype was seen ten or more times. V is TRBV18 and J is TRBJ1-6; 7 bases match TRBD1. V lost 6 bases to trimming and J lost 6 bases; unmatched junction nucleotides: 20. Germline V gives CDR1 KGHSH, CDR2 LQKENI. The CDR3 runs 19 residues. Here the CDR3 DNA reads TGTGCCAGCTCTCAGACCCCGATGACAGGGCTAATCGCTAATTCACCCCTCCACTTT. Translating gives CASSQTPMTGLIANSPLHF.